These T cell receptor beta chains were read from a single sample in a study of identical twins. TCRdb re-derived calls from the 5' RACE reads in MiXCR, one entry per CDR3 protein. The repertoire holds some 900,000 distinct CDR3 sequences, with 9% to 15% as singletons. The same sample was also used in a study of yellow fever vaccine responses in identical twins.

Sequencing was done on a sample of PBMCs. The receptors here all came from a woman younger than 35 in good health. Each CDR3 is given with its conserved first and last residue.

J gene: TRBJ1-1; V gene: TRBV20-1; CDR3 protein: CSARGSTEAFF
J gene: TRBJ1-1; V gene: TRBV12-3/TRBV12-4; CDR3 protein: CASSDRGGNTEAFF
J gene: TRBJ2-1; V gene: TRBV15; CDR3 protein: CATSFKREGHYNEQFF
J gene: TRBJ2-5; V gene: TRBV10-3; CDR3 protein: CAISESRNLAGSETQYF
J gene: TRBJ1-4; V gene: TRBV6-5; CDR3 protein: CASSSSRANEKLFF
J gene: TRBJ2-3; V gene: TRBV6-1; CDR3 protein: CASSHGGAGADTQYF
J gene: TRBJ2-2; V gene: TRBV3-1; CDR3 protein: CASSQDIAAGELFF
J gene: TRBJ2-3; V gene: TRBV20-1; CDR3 protein: CSARDGGRVDTQYF
J gene: TRBJ2-1; V gene: TRBV11-2; CDR3 protein: CASTINRTGLYNEQFF
J gene: TRBJ2-2; V gene: TRBV10-1; CDR3 protein: CASEGQEPLTGELFF
J gene: TRBJ2-7; V gene: TRBV7-9; CDR3 protein: CASSPGMAGPEQYF
J gene: TRBJ1-2; V gene: TRBV4-2; CDR3 protein: CASRFLQGNYGYTF
J gene: TRBJ1-2; V gene: TRBV12-3/TRBV12-4; CDR3 protein: CATTMGGLNYGYTF
J gene: TRBJ1-4; V gene: TRBV20-1; CDR3 protein: CSASTGTGREKLFF
J gene: TRBJ1-1; V gene: TRBV15; CDR3 protein: CATSRDQGYIAGAEAFF
J gene: TRBJ2-5; V gene: TRBV12-3/TRBV12-4; CDR3 protein: CASSSSGGAVETQYF
J gene: TRBJ2-1; V gene: TRBV7-9; CDR3 protein: CASSLERTHNEQFF
J gene: TRBJ2-7; V gene: TRBV5-1; CDR3 protein: CASSARGGLETYEQYF
J gene: TRBJ1-1; V gene: TRBV20-1; CDR3 protein: CSATSPTGVNTEAFF
J gene: TRBJ2-1; V gene: TRBV24-1; CDR3 protein: CATSDWVGGSGRLNEQFF
J gene: TRBJ1-5; V gene: TRBV5-1; CDR3 protein: CASSLGGVGSQPQHF
J gene: TRBJ1-1; V gene: TRBV10-3; CDR3 protein: CAISESQRNTEAFF
J gene: TRBJ2-1; V gene: TRBV12-5; CDR3 protein: CASDNPSVSYNEQFF
J gene: TRBJ2-7; V gene: TRBV20-1; CDR3 protein: CSATPWDGGSYEQYF
J gene: TRBJ2-3; V gene: TRBV20-1; CDR3 protein: CSARTSLPPDTQYF
J gene: TRBJ2-2; V gene: TRBV27; CDR3 protein: CASSPGWGTGELFF
J gene: TRBJ2-2; V gene: TRBV20-1; CDR3 protein: CSARDGGSGTGELFF
J gene: TRBJ2-3; V gene: TRBV27; CDR3 protein: CASSLRRLDTQYF
J gene: TRBJ2-1; V gene: TRBV10-3; CDR3 protein: CAIRPSSGGDSYNEQFF
J gene: TRBJ2-3; V gene: TRBV24-1; CDR3 protein: CATSDLRTSGGAGSDTQYF
J gene: TRBJ2-1; V gene: TRBV20-1; CDR3 protein: CSASQTSGYNEQFF